These 27 T cell receptor beta chains were sequenced from one sample in a study of Ad26.COV2.S vaccination and SARS-CoV-2 variants (dated by TCRdb to the early 2020s). Library prep was done by the immunoSEQ multiplex PCR assay. TCRdb limited this immuneACCESS table to in-frame rearrangements with V and J called. A share of clones is missing; checked studies link under half to unresolved V genes, and the rest is unexplained. The sample has fewer than 500,000 clones on record, roughly nine tenths of them singletons. The ten largest clones take up 2.5% of the sample. What this sample's treatment or condition label stands for: roughly 18 received Ad26.COV2.S at low or high dose, single or two shots; roughly 5 received placebo; per-sample allocation not given. Repertoires of vaccine and placebo recipients were sequenced from samples collected on day 63 after the first injection. The sample in question was peripheral blood, obtained in a trial of Ad26.COV2.S vaccine versus placebo. These receptors were taken from a person between 18 and 65 years old who received the Ad26.COV2.S COVID-19 vaccine or a placebo.

The V gene is TRBV5-5, the J gene TRBJ2-3, with 7 bases lining up with TRBD2. This CDR3 is 14 amino acids long. V lost 2 bases to trimming and J lost 0 bases; unmatched junction nucleotides: 0. Per the germline V gene, CDR1 is SGHKS and CDR2 is YYEKEE (reference sequence). CDR3 nucleotide sequence: TGTGCCAGCAGCTTACTAGCGAGCACAGATACGCAGTATTTT. Amino acids: CASSLLASTDTQYF.

This chain links TRBV5-1 with TRBJ2-3, with D unclear. The CDR3 has 16 amino acids. The V and J ends lost 2 bases and 0 bases respectively, with 13 bases between them. The V gene's germline CDR1 is SGHRS and CDR2 YFSETQ. The CDR3 DNA is TGCGCCAGCAGCTTAGGGCAATCCCTTAGCACAGATACGCAGTATTTT. It specifies CASSLGQSLSTDTQYF.

CDR3: CASSPGPQGTEQFF. CDR3 bases: TGTGCCAGCAGCCCGGGCCCCCAGGGTACTGAGCAGTTCTTC. This chain joins TRBV5-8 and TRBJ2-1, with D perhaps matching TRBD1 (5 bases). This CDR3 contains 14 residues. The V gene's germline CDR1 is SGHTS and CDR2 YDEGEE. The V end was cut by 4 bases, the J end by 9 bases, with 17 bases between. The variable domain in full, with the rest retrieved from reference TRBV5-8 and TRBJ2-1, is EAGVTQSPTHLIKTRGQQATLRCSPISGHTSVYWYQQALGLGLQFLLWYDEGEERNRGNFPPRFSGRQFPNYSSELNVNALELEDSALYLCASSPGPQGTEQFFGPGTRLTVL.

The CDR3 DNA sequence: TGTGCCAGCAGTTACGAGTTGACAGGTATTAAAAAGGACTATGGCTACACCTTC. Residues: CASSYELTGIKKDYGYTF. The chain carries TRBV6-2 or TRBV6-3 and TRBJ1-2, with D possibly being TRBD1 (6 bases). V lost 2 bases to trimming and J lost 3 bases, with 22 bases between them. From germline, CDR1 is MNHEY and CDR2 SVGEGT. This CDR3 region has 18 residues.

The CDR3: CASSSPAGHTYNEQFF. CDR3 DNA: TGCGCCAGCAGCTCCCCCGCGGGGCATACCTACAATGAGCAGTTCTTC. The gene calls are TRBV5-1 and TRBJ2-1; maybe TRBD2 (6 bases). Trimming removed 3 bases from V and 2 bases from J, with 15 bases in between. Per germline, CDR1 SGHRS and CDR2 YFSETQ. The CDR3 is made up of 16 amino acids.

The count of this clone is one. This sequence joins TRBV24-1 and TRBJ1-5, with 7 bases aligning to TRBD1. V was clipped by 3 bases and J by 9 bases; unmatched bases: 10. The CDR3 spans 15 residues. The germline V gene has CDR1 KGHDR and CDR2 SFDVKD. In DNA form, the CDR3 reads TGTGCCACCAGTGATGCCGGGACAGAGCTGAGGCCCCAGCATTTT. This translates into CATSDAGTELRPQHF.

This clone was seen only once. V gene TRBV9 combines with J gene TRBJ2-2; D call uncertain. Looked up from germline, CDR1 is SGDLS and CDR2 is YYNGEE. The CDR3 runs 14 residues. Between the trimmed V and J ends, which lost 5 bases and 7 bases, there was a span of 15 bases. DNA of the CDR3: TGTGCCAGCAGTTCCAATCCCACCTTCGGGGAGCTGTTTTTT. Translation gives CASSSNPTFGELFF.

This clone came up a few times. V usage is TRBV18 and J usage is TRBJ1-5; 7 bases are shared with TRBD1. The CDR3 covers 15 residues. The junction had 12 bases not matched to a gene; V was cut back by 6 bases and J by 7 bases. The germline V gene encodes CDR1 KGHSH and CDR2 LQKENI. The CDR3: CASSEMTGKGQPQHF. The CDR3 DNA follows: TGTGCCAGCTCGGAAATGACAGGGAAGGGACAGCCCCAGCATTTT.

This clone was found a few times. The chain recombines TRBV5-1 with TRBJ2-7; unclear D gene. Per germline, CDR1 SGHRS and CDR2 YFSETQ. With 2 bases removed from V and 4 bases from J, the gap between germline ends came to 16 bases. This CDR3 comprises 15 residues. The CDR3 here is CASSLGQAMEYEQYF. The CDR3 DNA sequence: TGCGCCAGCAGCTTAGGGCAGGCAATGGAATACGAGCAGTACTTC.

The chain joins TRBV4-1 to TRBJ2-3; TRBD2 matches 8 bases. With V trimmed by 2 bases and J by 6 bases, 13 bases remained unmatched. There are 17 residues in the CDR3. Germline V gives CDR1 MGHRA, CDR2 YSYEKL. The CDR3 region has the DNA TGCGCCAGCAGCCAAAGCGGACCTAGCGGGTCCCTGGATACGCAGTATTTT. This codes for CASSQSGPSGSLDTQYF.

CDR3 sequence: CASSPRWGVHEQYF. The CDR3 region has the DNA TGTGCCAGCAGCCCCCGATGGGGGGTCCACGAGCAGTACTTC. This chain uses TRBV5-5 with TRBJ2-7; tentative D call: TRBD2 (6 bases). The CDR3 spans 14 residues. Germline CDR1 SGHKS, CDR2 YYEKEE (reference sequence). Trimming took off 4 bases at V and 5 bases at J, with 16 bases between the two ends. Using reference TRBV5-5 and TRBJ2-7 for the parts outside the CDR3, the full variable domain is DAGVTQSPTHLIKTRGQQVTLRCSPISGHKSVSWYQQVLGQGPQFIFQYYEKEERGRGNFPDRFSARQFPNYSSELNVNALLLGDSALYLCASSPRWGVHEQYFGPGTRLTVT.

The CDR3 coding sequence is TGTGCCAGCAGCTTAAAGGTGGGAGATTCACCCCTCCACTTT. It codes for CASSLKVGDSPLHF. The rearrangement uses TRBV11-2 and TRBJ1-6; no clear D gene. The germline V and J ends were trimmed by 2 bases and 8 bases, with 10 bases remaining between them. The length of the CDR3 is 14 residues. CDR1 SGHAT and CDR2 FQNNGV come from the germline V gene.

J is TRBJ2-2 and V is TRBV7-2; D is tentatively TRBD1 or TRBD2 (5 bases each). Germline loops: CDR1 SGHTA, CDR2 FQGNSA. V lost 4 bases and J 5 bases, leaving 8 bases between the germline ends. CDR3 length: 13 residues. The CDR3 sequence is CASSSWGTGELFF. The CDR3 DNA is TGTGCCAGCAGCTCCTGGGGGACCGGGGAGCTGTTTTTT.

This clone was seen a few times. CDR3 nucleotide sequence: TGTGCCAGCAGCTTAGGGGGACCTGGGGGCACTGAAGCTTTCTTT. This codes for CASSLGGPGGTEAFF. The chain is built from TRBV7-6 and TRBJ1-1, with a tentative D call TRBD1 (5 bases). Germline CDR1 and CDR2: SGHVS and FNYEAQ. The CDR3 sequence is 15 residues long. Trimming pared 1 base from V and 4 bases from J, leaving 13 bases between.

This rearrangement joins TRBV9 to TRBJ2-2, with TRBD1 identical over 7 bases. The CDR3 consists of 15 residues. Germline CDR1 SGDLS, CDR2 YYNGEE. V lost 5 bases and J lost 3; bases outside the gene matches: 7. CDR3 region: CASSEGAAYTGELFF. CDR3 DNA sequence: TGTGCCAGCAGTGAGGGGGCAGCATACACCGGGGAGCTGTTTTTT.

The chain has TRBV19 and TRBJ2-3, with 7 positions matching TRBD1. V was pared by 9 bases and J by 4 bases, with 7 bases of the junction left unmatched. Germline CDR1 LNHDA, CDR2 SQIVND (reference sequence). The CDR3 is 13 amino acids. The CDR3 here is CASRDRTSDTQYF. DNA of the CDR3: TGTGCCAGCCGGGACAGAACCTCAGATACGCAGTATTTT.

As to this clone: The same CDR3 is also encoded by other DNA sequences in this sample. V is TRBV15 and J is TRBJ2-7; D possibly corresponds to TRBD1 (5 bases). CDR3 length: 13 residues. Germline V gene data show CDR1 as LNHNV and CDR2 as YYDKDF (reference sequence). V was trimmed by 1 base and J by 3 bases, leaving 7 bases between them. CDR3 amino acids: CATSRGRGYEQYF. The CDR3 DNA is TGTGCCACCAGCAGAGGAAGGGGCTACGAGCAGTACTTC. Supplemented by reference TRBV15 and TRBJ2-7, the full variable domain reads DAMVIQNPRYQVTQFGKPVTLSCSQTLNHNVMYWYQQKSSQAPKLLFHYYDKDFNNEADTPDNFQSRRPNTSFCFLDIRSPGLGDTAMYLCATSRGRGYEQYFGPGTRLTVT.

The gene calls are TRBV9 and TRBJ1-4, with D possibly being TRBD1 (5 bases). With 4 bases removed from V and 8 bases from J, the gap between germline ends came to 21 bases. Germline assignment: CDR1 SGDLS and CDR2 YYNGEE. This CDR3 spans 16 amino acids. CDR3 bases: TGTGCCAGCAGCCCTGGAGTCCGTACCGGGGCGGAAAAACTGTTTTTT. Translation: CASSPGVRTGAEKLFF.

The V call is TRBV24-1, the J call TRBJ2-5; D is ambiguous. CDR3 length: 15 amino acids. Trimming took 9 bases from V and 5 from J, leaving 21 bases between them. Germline CDR1 KGHDR, CDR2 SFDVKD. The CDR3 nucleotides are TGTGCCACCTCGGCCTGGATCCGAGGTATCGAGACCCAGTACTTC. This encodes CATSAWIRGIETQYF.

CDR3 in amino acids: CASSTPGAGTGELFF. CDR3 sequence (DNA): TGTGCCAGTAGTACCCCAGGGGCCGGGACCGGGGAGCTGTTTTTT. This rearrangement joins TRBV19 to TRBJ2-2; possibly TRBD1 for D (6 bases). Per the germline V gene, CDR1 is LNHDA and CDR2 is SQIVND (reference sequence). The CDR3 totals 15 residues. Trimming stripped 4 bases from V and 5 bases from J, with 14 bases between.

CDR3 residues: CASSSRGPAQLETQYF. As DNA, the CDR3 is TGTGCCAGCAGCTCACGCGGCCCTGCTCAGCTGGAGACCCAGTACTTC. The chain recombines TRBV28 with TRBJ2-5; D is unclear. V gave up 6 bases and J gave up 5 bases, with 22 bases separating them. CDR1 MDHEN and CDR2 SYDVKM come from the germline V gene. This CDR3 has 16 residues.

The chain links TRBV29-1 to TRBJ1-2; 7 nucleotides line up with TRBD1. There are 12 residues in the CDR3. J lost 2 bases, V lost 4 bases, and 1 base had no gene match. Germline assignment: CDR1 SQVTM and CDR2 ANQGSEA. CDR3 loop: CSVARGNYGYTF. CDR3 DNA: TGCAGCGTTGCCAGGGGGAACTATGGCTACACCTTC.

The chain recombines TRBV4-1 with TRBJ1-2; D is uncertain. V lost 4 bases to trimming and J lost 4 bases, with 19 bases between them. CDR3 size: 16 residues. Germline values: CDR1 MGHRA, CDR2 YSYEKL. CDR3 nucleotide sequence: TGCGCCAGCAGCCTTTCTCGAGTTGGCAACATCTATGGCTACACCTTC. It translates to CASSLSRVGNIYGYTF.

This rearrangement joins TRBV3-1 (or the pseudogene TRBV3-2) to TRBJ2-1, with D perhaps assigned TRBD1 or TRBD2 (5 bases each). V lost 1 base, J lost 2 bases, and 12 bases lay in between. The CDR3 sequence is 16 residues long. In germline, CDR1 is LGHDT, CDR2 YNNKEL (reference sequence). CDR3 amino acids: CASSQGGSRTYNEQFF. The CDR3 DNA is TGTGCCAGCAGCCAAGGGGGGTCCCGTACCTACAATGAGCAGTTCTTC.

The chain carries TRBV7-8 and TRBJ2-1; 8 bases line up with TRBD1. Germline V gene sequence: CDR1 SGHVS, CDR2 FQNEAQ. The CDR3 is made up of 16 amino acids. Trimming removed 5 bases from V and 3 bases from J; junction bases left unmatched: 9. In DNA form, the CDR3 reads TGTGCCAGCAGCCGGCCCCGGGACAGGATCTACAATGAGCAGTTCTTC. Its translation: CASSRPRDRIYNEQFF.

The chain has TRBV14 and TRBJ2-7; D might be TRBD2 (6 bases). Trimming cost V 4 bases and J 5 bases, with 9 bases left between them. The CDR3 totals 12 residues. CDR1 is SGHDN, CDR2 FVKESK, per germline. The CDR3: CASSPSGDEQYF. Here the CDR3 DNA reads TGTGCCAGCAGCCCGTCGGGGGACGAGCAGTACTTC.

The chain is built from TRBV10-3 and TRBJ2-7; D may match TRBD1 or TRBD2 (5 bases each). The germline V gene has CDR1 ENHRY and CDR2 SYGVKD. The CDR3 contains 14 residues. The V end was cut by 10 bases, the J end by 3 bases, with 19 bases between. CDR3 in amino acids: CATSAAGALYEQYV. The CDR3, as DNA: TGTGCCACCTCCGCCGCCGGGGCCCTCTACGAGCAGTACGTC.